This T cell receptor beta chain was retrieved from a study of cytomegalovirus exposure and HLA in healthy donors. V lost 5 bases and J lost 6, with 13 bases in between. Germline V gene data show CDR1 as SQVTM and CDR2 as ANQGSEA. The CDR3 sequence is 13 residues long. PCR amplification relied on 60 Vbeta primers (plus 13 Jbeta primers). The method was immunoSEQ multiplex PCR; TCRdb's version includes in-frame clones alone and lacks a portion of them. The repertoire holds 85,000 to 100,000 clones, with approximately 85% as singletons. Source material: PBMCs. The chain joins TRBV29-1 to TRBJ1-4; tentatively, D is TRBD1 (6 bases). The TCR sequence derives from a woman younger than 35 in good health and CMV-seropositive. DNA for the CDR3: TGCAGCGTTCAACAGGGAGTACATGAAAAACTGTTTTTT. Protein sequence: CSVQQGVHEKLFF. Together with reference TRBV29-1 and TRBJ1-4, the CDR3 gives the full variable domain: SAVISQKPSRDICQRGTSLTIQCQVDSQVTMMFWYRQQPGQSLTLIATANQGSEATYESGFVIDKFPISRPNLTFSTLTVSNMSPEDSSIYLCSVQQGVHEKLFFGSGTQLSVL.